This T cell receptor beta chain was retrieved from a study of blood T cell repertoires in COVID-19. Study-wide context: Acute and convalescent COVID-19 samples came from the United States, Italy and Spain.

V dropped 0 bases and J dropped 2 bases, with 11 bases sitting between them. Germline CDR1 and CDR2: LGHNA and YNFKEQ. The CDR3 loop spans 15 amino acids. Profiling relied on immunoSEQ multiplex PCR, and the TCRdb table lists in-frame clones only, not all of them. Seen here are 85,000 to 130,000 clones, under 90% observed once, and the top ten hold more than 13%. The sample was peripheral blood. The V and J genes are TRBV4-2 and TRBJ2-7; unclear D gene. The source of this sequence is a woman aged 55-75 years with acute or convalescent COVID-19. The CDR3 nucleotides are TGTGCCAGCAGCCAAGATCAAGAGGTAACCTACGAGCAGTACTTC. As protein: CASSQDQEVTYEQYF.